What follows are 21 T cell receptor beta chains derived from one specimen sequenced in a study of blood T cell repertoires in COVID-19 (dated by TCRdb to about 2020). The library was made by the immunoSEQ multiplex PCR assay. As stored in TCRdb, this immuneACCESS dataset retains in-frame rearrangements with V and J assigned. A fraction of the clones does not appear; measured against another copy, unresolved V genes explain less than half of the discrepancy, and the remainder lacks a known reason. This sample comprises under 150,000 clones, around 89% of them detected only once. 1% to 1.5% of the sample lies in the top ten. Sequenced sample: PBMCs or T cells enriched from blood (not recorded which). The receptors stem from a woman aged 25 to 39 with acute COVID-19.

V usage is TRBV27 and J usage is TRBJ1-5; TRBD1 matches 8 bases. The CDR3 covers 14 residues. Trimming removed 5 bases from V and 6 bases from J; junction bases left unmatched: 6. Germline values: CDR1 MNHEY, CDR2 SMNVEV (reference sequence). CDR3 DNA: TGTGCCAGCAGTACAACAGGGGGGTTTCAGCCCCAGCATTTT. As protein: CASSTTGGFQPQHF.

V is TRBV7-9 and J is TRBJ1-2; no clear D gene. Germline values: CDR1 SEHNR, CDR2 FQNEAQ (reference sequence). CDR3 length: 11 amino acids. The ends were cut back, 5 bases at V and 7 bases at J, with 8 bases in the middle. The CDR3 sequence: CASSRGGGYTF. The DNA of the CDR3 is TGTGCCAGCAGCCGAGGCGGTGGCTACACCTTC.

J is TRBJ1-4 and V is TRBV6-5; the D gene is possibly TRBD1 (6 bases). The germline V gene has CDR1 MNHEY and CDR2 SVGAGI. Trimming removed 2 bases at V and 0 bases at J, with 10 bases between. This CDR3 is 16 amino acids long. CDR3 DNA sequence: TGTGCCAGCAGTTACCAGGGGTATGCAACTAATGAAAAACTGTTTTTT. Protein: CASSYQGYATNEKLFF.

This clone showed up just a few times. The chain carries TRBV30 and TRBJ2-7, with D possibly matching TRBD1 (7 bases). Trimming cost V 3 bases and J 2 bases, with 14 bases left between them. The germline gives CDR1 GTSNPN, CDR2 SVGIG (reference sequence). The CDR3 spans 14 residues. Written as DNA, the CDR3 is TGTGCCTGGAGCTCCGACAGGGAGGCCTACGAGCAGTACTTC. Translated: CAWSSDREAYEQYF.

The J gene is TRBJ2-1, the V gene TRBV5-5, with 9 bases that match TRBD1. Germline CDR1 and CDR2: SGHKS and YYEKEE (reference sequence). V lost 4 bases and J lost 1; bases outside the gene matches: 3. The CDR3 loop spans 15 amino acids. The CDR3 sequence: CASSPGQGSYNEQFF. CDR3 DNA sequence: TGTGCCAGCAGCCCCGGACAGGGGTCCTACAATGAGCAGTTCTTC.

V gene TRBV5-1 combines with J gene TRBJ2-2, with 7 bases lining up with TRBD2. Looked up from germline, CDR1 is SGHRS and CDR2 is YFSETQ. CDR3 size: 14 residues. J was trimmed by 6 bases and V by 4 bases; bases with no gene match: 6. CDR3 in DNA: TGCGCCAGCAGCAAGGAAGGGAGGGCCGGGGAGCTGTTTTTT. As protein: CASSKEGRAGELFF.

CDR3 bases: TGTGCCAGCTCATTTGATAGCGAGGGTACGCAGTATTTT. Amino acid sequence: CASSFDSEGTQYF. The chain has TRBV18 and TRBJ2-3; tentatively, D is TRBD2 (5 bases). Germline CDR1 reads KGHSH; CDR2 reads LQKENI. This CDR3 has 13 residues. Trimming pared 5 bases from V and 8 bases from J, leaving 14 bases between. The entire variable domain, with the rest obtained from reference TRBV18 and TRBJ2-3, is as follows: NAGVMQNPRHLVRRRGQEARLRCSPMKGHSHVYWYRQLPEEGLKFMVYLQKENIIDESGMPKERFSAEFPKEGPSILRIQQVVRGDSAAYFCASSFDSEGTQYFGPGTRLTVL.

The genes are TRBV5-1 and TRBJ2-7, with TRBD2 matching over 9 bases. V trimming: 5 bases; J trimming: 7 bases; junction bases outside the gene matches: 10. CDR3 size: 14 residues. Germline values: CDR1 SGHRS, CDR2 YFSETQ. In DNA, the CDR3 is TGCGCCAGCAGGCCGGGACTAGCCCTCCCGGAGCAGTACTTC. Amino acids: CASRPGLALPEQYF.

CDR3: CASSITRGGGFAPQHF. The CDR3 DNA is TGTGCCAGCAGCATCACTCGAGGGGGTGGGTTCGCGCCCCAGCATTTT. This sequence joins TRBV7-2 and TRBJ1-5, with a weak D call TRBD1 (6 bases). There are 16 residues in the CDR3. V lost 5 bases to trimming and J lost 9 bases, with 23 bases between them. Germline V gene data show CDR1 as SGHTA and CDR2 as FQGNSA.

The V gene is TRBV19, the J gene TRBJ1-2; D possibly corresponds to TRBD1 (5 bases). Trimming shortened V by 3 bases and J by 12 bases, and 14 bases separated the two germline ends. The V gene's germline CDR1 is LNHDA and CDR2 SQIVND (reference sequence). The CDR3 length is 12 residues. CDR3 nucleotides: TGTGCCAGTAGTATGTCCTGGACACCTAACACCTTC. Translated: CASSMSWTPNTF.

This clone came up many times. Other DNA sequences in this specimen translate into the identical CDR3. V is TRBV6-4 and J is TRBJ2-2, with a possible D match to TRBD2 (5 bases). From germline, CDR1 is MRHNA and CDR2 SNTAGT. V lost 0 bases and J lost 4, with 6 bases in between. The CDR3 totals 14 residues. The CDR3 reads CASSDSGSTGELFF. In DNA, the CDR3 is TGTGCCAGCAGTGACTCTGGGAGCACCGGGGAGCTGTTTTTT.

This chain uses TRBV27 with TRBJ1-1; the D gene is possibly TRBD1 (5 bases). V was cut by 7 bases and J by 4 bases, with 16 bases left in between. The CDR3 covers 14 residues. Germline-derived CDR1 and CDR2 are MNHEY and SMNVEV (reference sequence). The CDR3 here is CASTRQGVGTEAFF. DNA for the CDR3: TGTGCCAGCACCCGCCAGGGTGTCGGCACTGAAGCTTTCTTT.

The chain couples TRBV5-4 to TRBJ1-6, with 7 bases aligning to TRBD1. V was clipped by 2 bases and J by 9 bases; unmatched bases: 8. Germline lookup yields CDR1 SGHNT and CDR2 YYREEE (reference sequence). This CDR3 has 15 residues. Here the CDR3 reads CASSLDRAALSPLHF. The CDR3 DNA reads as TGTGCCAGCAGCTTAGACAGGGCGGCCCTTTCACCCCTCCACTTT.

This clone was recorded once. This chain links TRBV7-2 with TRBJ2-7, with 10 nucleotides matching TRBD1. The CDR3 extends over 18 amino acids. From germline, CDR1 is SGHTA and CDR2 FQGNSA. V shed 2 bases and J 2 bases; nucleotides not matched to a gene: 12. The CDR3 loop is CASSLRGQGKLVPYEQYF. The CDR3 bases are TGTGCCAGCAGCTTAAGGGGACAGGGGAAATTGGTCCCCTACGAGCAGTACTTC.

The chain uses TRBV27 and TRBJ2-2, with TRBD2 matching over 13 bases. The junction had 9 bases not matched to a gene; V was cut back by 6 bases and J by 5 bases. CDR1 is MNHEY and CDR2 is SMNVEV in the germline V gene (reference sequence). This CDR3 spans 17 amino acids. The CDR3 region has the DNA TGTGCCAGCAGAATTACTAGCGGGAGGGCTTCAACCGGGGAGCTGTTTTTT. This codes for CASRITSGRASTGELFF.

The CDR3 sequence: CASSLSGQGYEQYF. DNA of the CDR3: TGTGCCAGCTCCCTTTCGGGACAGGGCTACGAGCAGTACTTC. The chain carries TRBV18 and TRBJ2-7; 9 bases agree with TRBD1. The germline gives CDR1 KGHSH, CDR2 LQKENI. The CDR3 spans 14 residues. The V segment lost 6 bases and the J segment 3 bases; nucleotides outside the gene matches: 6.

The V call is TRBV19, the J call TRBJ1-5; 7 bases are a match to TRBD1. CDR1 is LNHDA, CDR2 SQIVND, per germline (reference sequence). The V gene end was trimmed by 4 bases and the J gene end by 11 bases; junction bases not matched to a gene: 14. The CDR3 runs 15 residues. CDR3 loop: CASSTTGAGRRAQHF. DNA of the CDR3: TGTGCCAGTAGTACTACAGGGGCCGGCCGACGGGCCCAGCATTTT.

The chain employs TRBV25-1 and TRBJ2-7; possibly TRBD1 for D (5 bases). The CDR3 length is 15 residues. Germline V gives CDR1 MGHDK, CDR2 SYGVNS. With 4 bases removed from V and 0 bases from J, the gap between germline ends came to 13 bases. The CDR3 nucleotides read TGTGCCAGCAGTGGACTCCAGGGAAACTCCTACGAGCAGTACTTC. Its protein product is CASSGLQGNSYEQYF.

This clone was counted once. The chain joins TRBV28 to TRBJ1-2; 10 bases are a match to TRBD1. Germline V gene sequence: CDR1 MDHEN, CDR2 SYDVKM. V lost 7 bases and J lost 4; bases outside the gene matches: 9. The CDR3 spans 15 residues. CDR3 bases: TGTGCCAGCAACTCGCCGGGACAGGGGAGCTATGGCTACACCTTC. Translated: CASNSPGQGSYGYTF.

This clone has a single count. The chain recombines TRBV19 with TRBJ2-7, with 8 positions matching TRBD1. V shed 4 bases and J 5 bases; nucleotides not matched to a gene: 7. Germline CDR1 is LNHDA and CDR2 is SQIVND (reference sequence). The CDR3 loop spans 14 amino acids. This CDR3 is CASSRGQGWDEQYF. Written as DNA, the CDR3 is TGTGCCAGTAGTAGAGGACAGGGTTGGGACGAGCAGTACTTC.

This chain links TRBV14 with TRBJ2-7; D not certain. Germline CDR1 reads SGHDN; CDR2 reads FVKESK. V was pared by 5 bases and J by 2 bases, with 7 bases between. The CDR3 is 12 amino acids. DNA for the CDR3: TGTGCCAGCAGCGGCGGTACCTACGAGCAGTACTTC. Translation gives CASSGGTYEQYF.